This section outlines one T cell receptor (beta chain) sequence together with its context. Authors' processing steps: Amplification with reference gene primers provided the estimates of nucleated cell counts. Clones were sequenced by immunoSEQ multiplex PCR, and TCRdb holds only the in-frame ones, with some missing. Clone size and V and J calls were adopted from that table, with D and trimming inferred from the DNA. Of 81,000 or so clones in the sample, approximately 80% were seen once. These data belong to a study of blood T cell repertoires in COVID-19. Study context: Acute and convalescent COVID-19 samples came from the United States, Italy and Spain. T cells, B-cell-depleted T cells, or PBMCs provided the cDNA or gDNA that served as material.

The sample consisted of peripheral blood. This TCR was sampled from a woman aged 70 to 79 with active or convalescent COVID-19.

The CDR3 sequence is CASSRRLAGDQETQYF. The CDR3 region has the DNA TGTGCCAGCAGCCGCCGACTAGCGGGAGACCAAGAGACCCAGTACTTC. The rearrangement uses TRBV4-2 and TRBJ2-5, with TRBD2 matching over 12 bases. The CDR3 runs 16 residues. Germline V gives CDR1 LGHNA, CDR2 YNFKEQ. With V trimmed by 4 bases and J by 0 bases, 3 bases remained unmatched.